Following are 2 T cell receptor beta chains from one sample sequenced in a study of shared clonotypes between healthy human individuals. Method: immunoSEQ multiplex PCR; TCRdb's copy keeps in-frame clones and lacks some. The sample records hundreds of thousands of clones, 90% to 95% being singletons. Terminally differentiated effector memory CD45RA+ cells were excluded from the naive CD8 cells, which were CD45RO-negative and positively selected for CCR7. The sequencing input was naive CD8+ T cells sorted from blood. The receptor source for this set is a woman aged 25 to 45 in good health.

This chain joins TRBV2 and TRBJ1-5, with D uncertain. Trimming stripped 6 bases from V and 2 bases from J, with 11 bases between. The CDR3 extends over 14 amino acids. Germline V lookup: CDR1 SNHLY, CDR2 FYNNEI. CDR3 DNA sequence: TGTGCCAGCAGCCGCGCTCAGGGCAATCAGCCCCAGCATTTT. Its protein is CASSRAQGNQPQHF.

The chain recombines TRBV12-5 with TRBJ2-1, with a tentative D call TRBD2 (6 bases). In germline, CDR1 is LGHNT, CDR2 FRNRAP. The CDR3 is 15 residues long. Trimming stripped 1 base from V and 4 bases from J, with 11 bases between. This CDR3 reads CASGLGRAPYNEQFF. The CDR3 DNA reads TGTGCTAGTGGTTTGGGGAGGGCCCCTTACAATGAGCAGTTCTTC.